This TCR beta chain was documented in a study of cytomegalovirus exposure and HLA in healthy donors. On this clone itself: Its antigen remains unidentified.

General study points: A previous analysis found most TCR beta V segments productive roughly 87% or roughly 30% of the time.

Germline-derived CDR1 and CDR2 are DFQATT and SNEGSKA (reference sequence). CDR3 size: 10 residues. Between the trimmed V and J ends, which lost 6 bases and 8 bases, there was a span of 10 bases. Primers: 60 Vbeta forward and 13 Jbeta reverse. Assay: immunoSEQ multiplex PCR; the TCRdb copy retains only in-frame clones and omits some. Of about 120,000 clones listed, 76% were seen once; the top ten hold more than 15%. The source is a man aged 50 to 59 in good health and CMV-seropositive. The chain combines TRBV20-1 with TRBJ1-2, with unresolved D. Input material: PBMCs. The CDR3 bases are TGCAGTGCCGTAGTATGGGGCTACACCTTC. Amino acid sequence: CSAVVWGYTF.